Listed here are 4 T cell receptor beta chains from one sample, sequenced in a study of cytomegalovirus exposure and HLA in healthy donors. Researchers ran the PCR with 60 Vbeta and 13 Jbeta primers. The table came from immunoSEQ multiplex PCR; TCRdb's copy has only in-frame clones and leaves some out. The sample holds 120,000 or so clones, 80% seen once. Sequencing used PBMCs. These receptors were obtained from a man aged 30 to 45 in good health and CMV-seronegative.

The rearrangement uses TRBV19 and TRBJ1-3; D gene uncertain. The CDR3 contains 16 residues. V was trimmed by 5 bases and J by 0 bases, leaving 14 bases between them. The germline V gene has CDR1 LNHDA and CDR2 SQIVND (reference sequence). The CDR3 reads CASSGLRVSSGNTIYF. In DNA form, the CDR3 reads TGTGCCAGTAGTGGACTTCGCGTAAGCTCTGGAAACACCATATATTTT.

The sample holds a few counts of this clone. This chain uses TRBV5-5 with TRBJ2-1, with 7 bases identical to TRBD2. This CDR3 region has 16 residues. The V segment lost 0 bases and the J segment 9 bases; nucleotides outside the gene matches: 12. Per the germline V gene, CDR1 is SGHKS and CDR2 is YYEKEE (reference sequence). The CDR3 DNA reads as TGTGCCAGCAGCTTGGGGGGGGGAGTGGCGCGCGGTGAGCAGTTCTTC. Protein sequence: CASSLGGGVARGEQFF. Drawing the rest from reference TRBV5-5 and TRBJ2-1, the complete variable domain is DAGVTQSPTHLIKTRGQQVTLRCSPISGHKSVSWYQQVLGQGPQFIFQYYEKEERGRGNFPDRFSARQFPNYSSELNVNALLLGDSALYLCASSLGGGVARGEQFFGPGTRLTVL.

The J gene is TRBJ2-7, the V gene TRBV19, with TRBD2 as a possible D gene (5 bases). There are 14 residues in the CDR3. The germline V gene has CDR1 LNHDA and CDR2 SQIVND (reference sequence). Between the trimmed V and J ends, which lost 5 bases and 3 bases, there was a span of 14 bases. CDR3 sequence: CASSPDGENYEQYF. The CDR3 DNA sequence: TGTGCCAGTAGTCCGGACGGGGAGAACTACGAGCAGTACTTC.

The rearrangement joins TRBV25-1 to TRBJ2-7, with TRBD2 matching over 7 bases. There are 15 residues in the CDR3. V gave up 5 bases and J gave up 1 base; unmatched junction bases: 8. CDR1 is MGHDK and CDR2 is SYGVNS in the germline V gene. The CDR3: CASSRLAGESYEQYF. The CDR3 DNA follows: TGTGCCAGCAGTCGACTAGCTGGGGAGTCCTACGAGCAGTACTTC.